Included here is one TCR beta chain sequence, with context. Its antigen is currently unknown. These data belong to a study of T cell responses to AZD1222 COVID-19 vaccine. At the level of the study: Second-dose intervals of approximately 4 or approximately 12 weeks were pooled.

Findings and caveats of the study: It should be noted that donors were predominantly white British and more often female, and clonal diversity was possibly underestimated. Regions 160-218 and 743-854 dominated among vaccine-associated CD4 TCRs spanning spike.

V was cut by 2 bases and J by 1 base, with 14 bases left in between. The CDR3 is made up of 16 amino acids. The germline CDR1 and CDR2 sequences are MNHEY and SVGEGT. TCRdb's copy holds only in-frame clones and misses some; the assay was immunoSEQ multiplex PCR. In the table there are more than 95,000 clones, roughly 88% of which are singletons. The receptor's source is an adult in good health. The source material was peripheral blood, sampled on day 0 of AZD1222 vaccination. The V and J genes are TRBV6-2 or TRBV6-3 and TRBJ1-1; tentatively, D is TRBD1 (6 bases). The CDR3 DNA reads as TGTGCCAGCAGTTACGGAAGGGGGGGGACGAACACTGAAGCTTTCTTT. Translated: CASSYGRGGTNTEAFF.